Below, 28 T cell receptor beta chains from the same sample are listed, as sequenced in a study of CD8+ T cells in alopecia areata. The authors extracted RNA and reverse transcribed it into cDNA as the sequencing template. The method was immunoSEQ multiplex PCR; TCRdb's version includes in-frame clones alone and lacks a portion of them. The table lists a few hundred thousand clones, more than 30% of them singletons. Stated treatment: oral pan-JAK inhibitor, 5-10 mg twice daily. The specimen was CD4+ T cells sorted from blood, collected at approximately week 34, from a patient treated with tofacitinib. Receptor source: a human donor with alopecia areata.

This sequence joins TRBV6-7 and TRBJ2-7, with D unresolved. TRBV6-7 is an ORF; its function is uncertain. This CDR3 is 13 amino acids long. The V gene lost 0 bases and the J gene lost 3 bases, with 6 bases spanning the gap. The CDR3 sequence is CASSYSGYYEQYF. In nucleotides, the CDR3 is TGTGCCAGCAGTTACTCGGGTTACTACGAGCAGTACTTC.

The CDR3 here is CAKTARQYTEAFF. The CDR3 DNA sequence: TGTGCCAAGACTGCCCGTCAATACACTGAAGCTTTCTTT. The rearrangement joins TRBV21-1 to TRBJ1-1. TRBV21-1 constitutes a pseudogene. The CDR3 is 13 residues long.

This sequence joins TRBV5-1 and TRBJ2-6, with a weak D call TRBD2 (6 bases). Trimming pared 3 bases from V and 2 bases from J, leaving 9 bases between. The CDR3 runs to 15 residues. CDR1 and CDR2 from the germline V gene are SGHRS and YFSETQ. CDR3 sequence (DNA): TGCGCCAGCAGCTGGAGGGCTCCTGGGGCCAACGTCCTGACTTTC. Amino acids: CASSWRAPGANVLTF.

The rearrangement joins TRBV4-1 to TRBJ2-1; no clear D gene. This CDR3 has 13 residues. V lost 1 base, J lost 0 bases, and 1 base lay in between. In germline, CDR1 is MGHRA, CDR2 YSYEKL. The CDR3 protein is CASSQGSYNEQFF. The CDR3 DNA is TGCGCCAGCAGCCAAGGCTCCTACAATGAGCAGTTCTTC.

The chain uses TRBV5-8 and TRBJ2-3, with D perhaps assigned TRBD1 or TRBD2 (5 bases each). In germline, CDR1 is SGHTS, CDR2 YDEGEE. The CDR3 has 13 amino acids. V was pared by 4 bases and J by 10 bases, with 16 bases between. In nucleotides, the CDR3 is TGTGCCAGCAGCCTGGGACCCAGTGGGGCGCAGTATTTT. Translating it yields CASSLGPSGAQYF.

This clone was detected a few times. This sequence joins TRBV2 and TRBJ1-5; D is ambiguous. From germline, CDR1 is SNHLY and CDR2 FYNNEI. The CDR3 has 13 amino acids. The V gene lost 1 base and the J gene lost 10 bases, with 11 bases spanning the gap. For the CDR3, the DNA is TGTGCCAGCAGTGAAGAAGGACTGCGACCCCAGCATTTT. It is translated as CASSEEGLRPQHF.

The gene calls are TRBV11-2 and TRBJ2-5; D uncertain. Germline lookup yields CDR1 SGHAT and CDR2 FQNNGV. This CDR3 is 15 amino acids long. V lost 4 bases and J 10 bases, leaving 22 bases between the germline ends. The CDR3, as DNA: TGTGCCAGCAGCTCCAAACCGGGCGCCAAGGGCAACCAGTACTTC. Translation gives CASSSKPGAKGNQYF.

The rearrangement links TRBV5-6 to TRBJ2-7; 13 positions agree with TRBD2. The CDR3 is 15 residues long. CDR1 is SGHDT and CDR2 is YYEEEE in the germline V gene. V dropped 2 bases and J dropped 7; count of bases not matched to a gene: 6. Here the CDR3 DNA reads TGTGCCAGCAGCTTACTAGCGGGGGGGCCGAAAGAGCAGTACTTC. This codes for CASSLLAGGPKEQYF.

This chain connects TRBV27 to TRBJ2-7; 7 bases match TRBD1. The CDR3 runs 15 residues. The germline CDR1 and CDR2 sequences are MNHEY and SMNVEV (reference sequence). With V trimmed by 6 bases and J by 0 bases, 8 bases remained unmatched. As DNA, the CDR3 is TGTGCCAGCAGCCTCGACTGGACAGGCTCCTACGAGCAGTACTTC. Its protein product is CASSLDWTGSYEQYF.

In regard to this clone: Germline and junction disagree at one end, which may indicate a read error. The chain links TRBV7-7 to TRBJ2-5, with a weak D call TRBD1 (5 bases). Germline values: CDR1 SSHAT, CDR2 FNYEAQ (reference sequence). CDR3 size: 14 residues. The CDR3 bases are TGTGCTAGCAGCTTAGGGGCAAGTCAAGAGACCCAGTACTTC. Its translation is CASSLGASQETQYF. Full variable domain (outside the CDR3, taken from reference TRBV7-7 and TRBJ2-5): GAGVSQSPRYKVTKRGQDVTLRCDPISSHATLYWYQQALGQGPEFLTYFNYEAQPDKSGLPSDRFSAERPEGSISTLTIQRTEQRDSAMYRCASSLGASQETQYFGPGTRLLVL.

The CDR3 nucleotides are TGCGCCAGCAGCCAAGGCGGGAGGGAGGGAGATACGCAGTATTTT. Translation gives CASSQGGREGDTQYF. V gene TRBV4-1 combines with J gene TRBJ2-3; 9 bases are a match to TRBD2. The V gene's germline CDR1 is MGHRA and CDR2 YSYEKL. There are 15 residues in the CDR3. Trimming took 1 base from V and 5 from J; bases not matched to a gene: 4.

The V call is TRBV29-1, the J call TRBJ2-7; no clear D. V was shortened by 4 bases and J by 4 bases, with 14 bases between the two germline ends. This CDR3 is 13 amino acids long. CDR1 and CDR2 (germline): SQVTM, ANQGSEA. CDR3 coding DNA: TGCAGCGTTGGGGGAAATCTTATTTACGAGCAGTACTTC. Translating it yields CSVGGNLIYEQYF.

In this sample, this clone turned up a few times. This chain joins TRBV7-9 and TRBJ1-1; 8 bases match TRBD1. Germline V gene lookup returns CDR1 SEHNR and CDR2 FQNEAQ (reference sequence). This CDR3 region has 16 residues. Trimming took 4 bases from V and 1 from J; bases not matched to a gene: 8. DNA of the CDR3: TGTGCCAGCAGCTCGCGGACAGGGAAAGAGAACACTGAAGCTTTCTTT. This gives the protein CASSSRTGKENTEAFF.

V usage is TRBV30 and J usage is TRBJ1-1, with D unresolved. This CDR3 is built from 15 residues. Germline values: CDR1 GTSNPN, CDR2 SVGIG (reference sequence). The V gene lost 0 bases and the J gene lost 11 bases, with 22 bases spanning the gap. CDR3 in amino acids: CAWSVRTTGIRTAFF. The CDR3 nucleotides are TGTGCCTGGAGTGTACGAACAACGGGAATTAGGACGGCTTTCTTT.

The chain carries TRBV5-1 and TRBJ2-1; TRBD1 might be the D (5 bases). The germline V gene has CDR1 SGHRS and CDR2 YFSETQ. The CDR3 is 14 residues long. With 0 bases removed from V and 4 bases from J, the gap between germline ends came to 8 bases. CDR3 residues: CASSLGQPYNEQFF. As DNA, the CDR3 is TGCGCCAGCAGCTTGGGACAGCCTTACAATGAGCAGTTCTTC.

This clone was detected a few times. The chain uses TRBV19 and TRBJ2-7; 8 bases agree with TRBD2. The CDR3 extends over 14 amino acids. V lost 4 bases and J lost 3; bases outside the gene matches: 5. The germline V gene encodes CDR1 LNHDA and CDR2 SQIVND (reference sequence). In DNA form, the CDR3 reads TGTGCCAGTAGTAAAAGCGGGAGTCTCTACGAGCAGTACTTC. Its translation is CASSKSGSLYEQYF.

This clone has a handful of counts. The V gene is TRBV7-9, the J gene TRBJ2-6; TRBD1 matches at 8 bases. The J segment lost 2 bases and the V segment lost 5 bases, leaving 2 bases of the junction unmatched. This CDR3 region has 15 residues. CDR1 and CDR2 from the germline V gene are SEHNR and FQNEAQ (reference sequence). The CDR3, as DNA: TGTGCCAGCAGCCCGGACAGGGCTGGGGCCAACGTCCTGACTTTC. Translating gives CASSPDRAGANVLTF.

The CDR3 reads CASSGANETQYF. The CDR3 nucleotides are TGTGCCAGCAGTGGAGCAAACGAGACCCAGTACTTC. The chain employs TRBV25-1 and TRBJ2-5; D call uncertain. Trimming left V 4 bases short and J 5 bases short, with 8 bases between. The CDR3 has 12 amino acids. Germline V gene data show CDR1 as MGHDK and CDR2 as SYGVNS.

The chain recombines TRBV6-5 with TRBJ1-2; D gene uncertain. Germline CDR1 MNHEY, CDR2 SVGAGI. The V end lost 6 bases, the J end lost 4 bases, and 12 bases lay between the germline ends. CDR3 length equals 13 residues. CDR3 sequence reads: CASRSTRRYGYTF. CDR3 in DNA: TGTGCCAGCAGGTCGACACGACGCTATGGCTACACCTTC.

This clone was seen only a few times. This chain uses TRBV2 with TRBJ1-1; TRBD1 aligns across 7 bases. Trimming removed 7 bases from V and 4 bases from J; junction bases left unmatched: 0. Germline CDR1 and CDR2: SNHLY and FYNNEI. The CDR3 runs to 11 residues. For the CDR3, the DNA is TGTGCCAGCAACAGGGGCACTGAAGCTTTCTTT. Amino acid sequence: CASNRGTEAFF.

This clone was found many times. V and J are TRBV2 and TRBJ1-5; 7 bases are a match to TRBD1. CDR1 SNHLY and CDR2 FYNNEI come from the germline V gene. This CDR3 contains 13 residues. Trimming took 7 bases from V and 5 from J; bases not matched to a gene: 5. The DNA of the CDR3 is TGTGCCAGCAAACGAGGGACAGATCAGCCCCAGCATTTT. As protein: CASKRGTDQPQHF.

This sequence joins TRBV9 and TRBJ2-7; the D call may be TRBD1 or TRBD2 (6 bases each). CDR3 length: 13 residues. V was cut by 4 bases and J by 4 bases, with 12 bases left in between. The germline CDR1 and CDR2 sequences are SGDLS and YYNGEE. In DNA, the CDR3 is TGTGCCAGCAGCTCAAGGGGGGCGTACGAGCAGTACTTC. It codes for CASSSRGAYEQYF.

This clone was picked up a small number of times. This rearrangement joins TRBV5-1 to TRBJ2-7; perhaps TRBD2 as D (5 bases). The germline V and J ends were trimmed by 1 base and 3 bases, with 20 bases remaining between them. Germline loops: CDR1 SGHRS, CDR2 YFSETQ. The length of the CDR3 is 17 residues. The DNA of the CDR3 is TGCGCCAGCAGCTTGCCCTCGACGTCGGGGTTGGTCTACGAGCAGTACTTC. Its protein product is CASSLPSTSGLVYEQYF.

This clone was observed a few times. J is TRBJ1-5 and V is TRBV19; D perhaps matches TRBD1 (5 bases). V shed 7 bases and J shed 4 bases, with 14 bases lying between them. CDR1 LNHDA and CDR2 SQIVND come from the germline V gene (reference sequence). The length of the CDR3 is 14 residues. The CDR3 DNA is TGTGCCAGTACCAGAGGAGGGACGAATCAGCCCCAGCATTTT. It yields the protein CASTRGGTNQPQHF. Using reference TRBV19 and TRBJ1-5 for the parts outside the CDR3, the full variable domain is DGGITQSPKYLFRKEGQNVTLSCEQNLNHDAMYWYRQDPGQGLRLIYYSQIVNDFQKGDIAEGYSVSREKKESFPLTVTSAQKNPTAFYLCASTRGGTNQPQHFGDGTRLSIL.

This clone was picked up a small number of times. The CDR3 DNA reads as TGCGCCAGCAGCCTTCAACAGGGAGGGGGAACTGAAGCTTTCTTT. It is translated as CASSLQQGGGTEAFF. The chain links TRBV5-1 to TRBJ1-1, with D maybe TRBD1 (6 bases). This CDR3 is 15 amino acids long. Trimming pared 4 bases from V and 5 bases from J, leaving 18 bases between. Germline assignment: CDR1 SGHRS and CDR2 YFSETQ.

The chain couples TRBV7-6 to TRBJ1-2, with D possibly being TRBD1 (5 bases). The V end lost 1 base, the J end lost 7 bases, and 10 bases lay between the germline ends. The CDR3 length is 13 residues. Germline V gene sequence: CDR1 SGHVS, CDR2 FNYEAQ. The CDR3 sequence is CASSLEGFAGYTF. The CDR3 region has the DNA TGTGCCAGCAGCTTAGAGGGGTTCGCTGGCTACACCTTC.

The chain has TRBV5-1 and TRBJ1-1; D call uncertain. Germline V CDR1 and CDR2: SGHRS, YFSETQ. V was clipped by 1 base and J by 8 bases, with 12 bases between them. This CDR3 region has 13 residues. CDR3: CASSLPSRAEAFF. As DNA, the CDR3 is TGCGCCAGCAGCTTGCCGAGTAGGGCCGAAGCTTTCTTT.

The chain joins TRBV6-1 to TRBJ2-7; no clear D. CDR3 length equals 11 residues. CDR1 is MNHNS, CDR2 SASEGT, per germline. V dropped 2 bases and J dropped 4 bases, with 3 bases sitting between them. The CDR3 DNA reads as TGTGCCAGCAGTGAAATGTACGAGCAGTACTTC. Translating it yields CASSEMYEQYF.